This T cell receptor beta chain was sequenced for a study of Tregs in tolerant kidney transplant recipients. Thawed PBMCs were FACS-sorted into unstimulated CD4+CD25+CD127- regulatory T cells, CD4+CD25- non-regulatory cells, CD4 and CD8 cells. Clones were sequenced by immunoSEQ multiplex PCR, and TCRdb holds only the in-frame ones, with some missing. The sample yields tens of thousands of clones, around 84% seen once. Input material: CD4+ T cells from blood. The receptor was derived from a human donor in good health.

Here the CDR3 reads CASVAEGAAYNEQFF. In nucleotides, the CDR3 is TGTGCCAGCGTAGCGGAAGGGGCCGCCTACAATGAGCAGTTCTTC. The chain combines TRBV2 with TRBJ2-1; D is perhaps TRBD2 (6 bases). Germline loops: CDR1 SNHLY, CDR2 FYNNEI. Trimming cost V 8 bases and J 2 bases, with 16 bases left between them. This CDR3 spans 15 amino acids.